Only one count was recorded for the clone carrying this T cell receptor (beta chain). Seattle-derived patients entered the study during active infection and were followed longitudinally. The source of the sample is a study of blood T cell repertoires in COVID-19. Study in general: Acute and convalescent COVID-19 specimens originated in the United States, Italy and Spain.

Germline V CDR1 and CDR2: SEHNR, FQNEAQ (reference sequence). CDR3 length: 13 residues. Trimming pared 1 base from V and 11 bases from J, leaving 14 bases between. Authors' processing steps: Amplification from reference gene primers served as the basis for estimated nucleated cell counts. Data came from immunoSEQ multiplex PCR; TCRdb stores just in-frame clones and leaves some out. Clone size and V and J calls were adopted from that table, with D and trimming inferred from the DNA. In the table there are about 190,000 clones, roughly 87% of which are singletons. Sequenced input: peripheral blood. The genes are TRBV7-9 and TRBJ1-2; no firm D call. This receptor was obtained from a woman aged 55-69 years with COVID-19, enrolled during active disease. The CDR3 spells CASSLGGGGEYTF. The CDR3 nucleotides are TGTGCCAGCAGCTTAGGGGGAGGAGGAGAGTACACCTTC.